The 6 T cell receptor beta chains in this list originate from one sample, sequenced in a study of CD8+CD57+ T cells in acquired aplastic anemia. An expansion of CD8+CD57+ cells by flow cytometry had been shown in patients chosen for sequencing. For CDR3 and TCR beta VDJ profiling, genomic DNA was the template used. From the reads, TCRdb called clonotypes with MiXCR, one entry per CDR3 protein. The sample includes roughly 280,000 distinct CDR3 sequences, 56% seen only once; the top ten take around 1.3%. The sample was sorted CD4+, CD8+, or CD8+CD57+ T cells (not recorded which) from PBMCs. Source of these receptors: a human donor with aplastic anemia.

V usage is TRBV9 and J usage is TRBJ2-5; D perhaps matches TRBD2 (7 bases). The CDR3 totals 18 residues. Germline CDR1 is SGDLS and CDR2 is YYNGEE. The V end lost 4 bases, the J end lost 0 bases, and 22 bases lay between the germline ends. The CDR3 loop is CASSTPLRGGGHQETQYF. CDR3 nucleotides: TGTGCCAGCAGCACCCCCTTAAGGGGGGGAGGACACCAAGAGACCCAGTACTTC.

The chain combines TRBV10-3 with TRBJ2-2; 8 positions agree with TRBD1. There are 16 residues in the CDR3. Germline V gene data show CDR1 as ENHRY and CDR2 as SYGVKD. The V gene end was trimmed by 3 bases and the J gene end by 5 bases; junction bases not matched to a gene: 8. CDR3 sequence reads: CAISEQGTGGTGELFF. The CDR3, as DNA: TGTGCCATCAGTGAACAGGGGACAGGAGGGACCGGGGAGCTGTTTTTT.

This clonotype has a count of ten or more. The chain recombines TRBV29-1 with TRBJ2-2; 9 bases match TRBD1. Germline CDR1 reads SQVTM; CDR2 reads ANQGSEA. The CDR3 consists of 14 residues. The trim removed 4 bases at V and 4 bases at J, leaving 4 bases unmatched. The chain's CDR3 is CSVGLGQGTGELFF. The CDR3 nucleotides are TGCAGCGTTGGTTTGGGACAGGGCACCGGGGAGCTGTTTTTT.

This clonotype was seen only a few times. This CDR3 is CASSIERNQPQHF. In DNA form, the CDR3 reads TGTGCCAGTAGTATAGAGAGAAATCAGCCCCAGCATTTT. The genes are TRBV19 and TRBJ1-5; D gene ambiguous. The CDR3 is 13 residues long. CDR1 LNHDA and CDR2 SQIVND come from the germline V gene (reference sequence). Trimming pared 0 bases from V and 4 bases from J, leaving 4 bases between.

The chain combines TRBV7-9 with TRBJ1-1; perhaps TRBD1 as D (5 bases). The CDR3 is 15 residues long. From germline, CDR1 is SEHNR and CDR2 FQNEAQ (reference sequence). With 5 bases removed from V and 1 base from J, the gap between germline ends came to 14 bases. CDR3 amino acids: CASSRRDYANTEAFF. The CDR3 DNA is TGTGCCAGCAGCCGGAGGGACTACGCGAACACTGAAGCTTTCTTT.

The V call is TRBV13, the J call TRBJ2-5, with 7 bases that match TRBD1. There are 13 residues in the CDR3. V shed 5 bases and J 5 bases; nucleotides not matched to a gene: 5. CDR1 is PRHDT and CDR2 is FYEKMQ in the germline V gene (reference sequence). The CDR3 protein is CASSPGQVETQYF. In DNA, the CDR3 is TGTGCCAGCAGCCCTGGACAGGTCGAGACCCAGTACTTC.